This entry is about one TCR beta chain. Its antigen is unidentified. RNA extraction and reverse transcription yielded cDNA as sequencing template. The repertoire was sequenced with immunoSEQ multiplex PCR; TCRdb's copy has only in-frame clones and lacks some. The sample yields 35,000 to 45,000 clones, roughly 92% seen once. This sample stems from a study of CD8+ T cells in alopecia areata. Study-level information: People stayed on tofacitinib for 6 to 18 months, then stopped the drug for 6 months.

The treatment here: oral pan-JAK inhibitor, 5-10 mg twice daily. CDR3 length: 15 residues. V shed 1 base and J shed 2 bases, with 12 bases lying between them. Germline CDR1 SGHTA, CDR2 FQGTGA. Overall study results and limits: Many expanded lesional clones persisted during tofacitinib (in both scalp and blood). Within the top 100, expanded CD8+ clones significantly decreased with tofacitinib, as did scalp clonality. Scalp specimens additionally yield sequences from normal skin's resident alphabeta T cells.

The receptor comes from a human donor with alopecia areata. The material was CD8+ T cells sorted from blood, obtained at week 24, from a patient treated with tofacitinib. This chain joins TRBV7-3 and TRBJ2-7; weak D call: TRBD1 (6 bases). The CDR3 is CASSLNRDTTYEQYF. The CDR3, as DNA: TGTGCCAGCAGCTTAAACCGGGACACCACCTACGAGCAGTACTTC.